These T cell receptor beta chains were read from a single sample in a study of blood T cell repertoires in COVID-19. Sequenced by immunoSEQ multiplex PCR; TCRdb stores in-frame clones only, minus some. The table records about 250,000 clones, 75% to 90% of them present only once. The sample consisted of PBMCs or T cells enriched from blood (not recorded which). These TCRs come from a woman aged 40-49 years who had been exposed to COVID-19. The CDR3 runs from the conserved cysteine through the conserved F or W. A D gene is named only where the DNA matches it firmly. Where a row states a size, it is once, few, many or the class of an expanded clone; other rows omit it.

cdr3_aa: CASSLTSGSIDGETQYF; cdr3_nt: TGTGCCAGCAGTCTCACTAGCGGATCAATTGATGGGGAGACCCAGTACTTC; j_call: TRBJ2-5; clone_size: -; d_call: TRBD2; v_call: TRBV13
cdr3_aa: CASSQDNGQPTGELFF; cdr3_nt: TGCGCCAGCAGCCAAGACAACGGACAGCCAACCGGGGAGCTGTTTTTT; j_call: TRBJ2-2; clone_size: once; d_call: -; v_call: TRBV4-3
cdr3_aa: CASSYSTGRGETQYF; cdr3_nt: TGTGCCAGCAGTTACTCGACCGGGAGGGGAGAGACCCAGTACTTC; j_call: TRBJ2-5; clone_size: -; d_call: TRBD2; v_call: TRBV6-5
cdr3_aa: CASSLNLAAGTDTQYF; cdr3_nt: TGTGCCAGCAGCTTAAATCTAGCGGCAGGCACAGATACGCAGTATTTT; j_call: TRBJ2-3; clone_size: -; d_call: TRBD2; v_call: TRBV11-1
cdr3_aa: CASSPRQGDQPQHF; cdr3_nt: TGTGCCAGCAGCCCGCGACAGGGGGATCAGCCCCAGCATTTT; j_call: TRBJ1-5; clone_size: -; d_call: TRBD1; v_call: TRBV4-2
cdr3_aa: CASSGPDWRKYF; cdr3_nt: TGTGCCAGCAGTGGGCCAGATTGGAGGAAGTACTTC; j_call: TRBJ2-7; clone_size: -; d_call: -; v_call: TRBV12-3/TRBV12-4
cdr3_aa: CASSSGQKQFF; cdr3_nt: TGTGCCAGCAGCTCCGGACAGAAGCAGTTCTTC; j_call: TRBJ2-1; clone_size: -; d_call: -; v_call: TRBV5-4
cdr3_aa: CASSSLGDEQYF; cdr3_nt: TGTGCCAGCAGTTCTCTCGGGGACGAGCAGTACTTC; j_call: TRBJ2-7; clone_size: -; d_call: -; v_call: TRBV6-5
cdr3_aa: CASTQDISYNSPLHF; cdr3_nt: TGCGCCAGCACACAAGACATCTCCTATAATTCACCCCTCCACTTT; j_call: TRBJ1-6; clone_size: -; d_call: -; v_call: TRBV5-1
cdr3_aa: CASSTASRHQDGYTF; cdr3_nt: TGTGCCAGCAGTACCGCCTCCCGACACCAAGATGGCTACACCTTC; j_call: TRBJ1-2; clone_size: few; d_call: -; v_call: TRBV28
cdr3_aa: CASSLPPYEQYF; cdr3_nt: TGCGCCAGCAGCTTGCCTCCCTACGAGCAGTACTTC; j_call: TRBJ2-7; clone_size: -; d_call: -; v_call: TRBV5-1
cdr3_aa: CASSIPGRYNEQFF; cdr3_nt: TGTGCCAGTAGTATCCCGGGGAGGTACAATGAGCAGTTCTTC; j_call: TRBJ2-1; clone_size: -; d_call: -; v_call: TRBV19
cdr3_aa: CASSQTGGQETQYF; cdr3_nt: TGTGCCAGCAGCCAAACAGGGGGGCAAGAGACCCAGTACTTC; j_call: TRBJ2-5; clone_size: -; d_call: TRBD1; v_call: TRBV7-2
cdr3_aa: CASSLDRQLAKNIQYF; cdr3_nt: TGTGCCAGCAGCTTAGATCGACAGCTAGCCAAAAACATTCAGTACTTC; j_call: TRBJ2-4; clone_size: -; d_call: -; v_call: TRBV11-2
cdr3_aa: CASSFRPTEAFF; cdr3_nt: TGTGCCAGCAGTTTCCGTCCTACTGAAGCTTTCTTT; j_call: TRBJ1-1; clone_size: -; d_call: -; v_call: TRBV28
cdr3_aa: CAIRPGQNGEAFF; cdr3_nt: TGTGCCATCAGACCCGGACAGAATGGGGAAGCTTTCTTT; j_call: TRBJ1-1; clone_size: -; d_call: -; v_call: TRBV10-3
cdr3_aa: CASSTGGTSGRGSYNEQFF; cdr3_nt: TGTGCCAGTAGCACTGGAGGGACTAGCGGGAGGGGCTCCTACAATGAGCAGTTCTTC; j_call: TRBJ2-1; clone_size: -; d_call: TRBD2; v_call: TRBV19
cdr3_aa: CASSVAVSYGYTF; cdr3_nt: TGTGCCAGCAGCGTAGCTGTCAGCTATGGCTACACCTTC; j_call: TRBJ1-2; clone_size: -; d_call: -; v_call: TRBV9
cdr3_aa: CASSLYRGPNQPQHF; cdr3_nt: TGTGCCAGCAGCTTATACAGGGGCCCCAATCAGCCCCAGCATTTT; j_call: TRBJ1-5; clone_size: once; d_call: TRBD1; v_call: TRBV7-9
cdr3_aa: CASSSTQGVRGNQPQHF; cdr3_nt: TGTGCCAGCAGTAGCACACAGGGCGTACGGGGCAATCAGCCCCAGCATTTT; j_call: TRBJ1-5; clone_size: -; d_call: -; v_call: TRBV6-2/TRBV6-3
cdr3_aa: CASSQDLGLAGYNEQFF; cdr3_nt: TGTGCCAGCAGCCAAGACCTTGGACTAGCGGGATACAATGAGCAGTTCTTC; j_call: TRBJ2-1; clone_size: -; d_call: TRBD2; v_call: TRBV4-2
cdr3_aa: CASSILWGGSNQPQHF; cdr3_nt: TGTGCCAGTAGTATCCTGTGGGGGGGGAGCAATCAGCCCCAGCATTTT; j_call: TRBJ1-5; clone_size: once; d_call: -; v_call: TRBV19
cdr3_aa: CAIKGGGGGNQPQHF; cdr3_nt: TGTGCCATCAAGGGTGGGGGAGGGGGCAATCAGCCCCAGCATTTT; j_call: TRBJ1-5; clone_size: -; d_call: -; v_call: TRBV10-3
cdr3_aa: CASSQGSTANTEAFF; cdr3_nt: TGTGCCAGCAGCCAAGGATCCACAGCAAACACTGAAGCTTTCTTT; j_call: TRBJ1-1; clone_size: -; d_call: -; v_call: TRBV4-2
cdr3_aa: CASSLESGRTYGYTF; cdr3_nt: TGCGCCAGCAGCTTGGAATCGGGGAGGACCTATGGCTACACCTTC; j_call: TRBJ1-2; clone_size: -; d_call: -; v_call: TRBV5-1
cdr3_aa: CASSETSGSSDTQYF; cdr3_nt: TGTGCCAGCAGTGAGACTAGCGGGAGTTCAGATACGCAGTATTTT; j_call: TRBJ2-3; clone_size: medium-sized; d_call: TRBD2; v_call: TRBV6-4
cdr3_aa: CASRQTSGAGELFF; cdr3_nt: TGTGCCAGCAGGCAGACTAGCGGGGCCGGGGAGCTGTTTTTT; j_call: TRBJ2-2; clone_size: -; d_call: TRBD2; v_call: TRBV2
cdr3_aa: CASSEWGQPHQPQHF; cdr3_nt: TGTGCCAGCAGTGAATGGGGACAGCCTCATCAGCCCCAGCATTTT; j_call: TRBJ1-5; clone_size: few; d_call: TRBD1; v_call: TRBV2
cdr3_aa: CASSGTGHSYNEQFF; cdr3_nt: TGTGCCAGCAGCGGGACAGGCCATTCCTACAATGAGCAGTTCTTC; j_call: TRBJ2-1; clone_size: -; d_call: TRBD1; v_call: TRBV2
cdr3_aa: CSAGLLSTGELFF; cdr3_nt: TGCAGCGCTGGACTGTTGTCGACCGGGGAGCTGTTTTTT; j_call: TRBJ2-2; clone_size: -; d_call: -; v_call: TRBV29-1
cdr3_aa: CASSQVKGATYEQYF; cdr3_nt: TGTGCCAGCAGCCAGGTCAAGGGGGCCACCTACGAGCAGTACTTC; j_call: TRBJ2-7; clone_size: -; d_call: TRBD1; v_call: TRBV28
cdr3_aa: CASSPGQVLSYEQYF; cdr3_nt: TGTGCCAGCAGCCCGGGACAGGTCCTCTCCTACGAGCAGTACTTC; j_call: TRBJ2-7; clone_size: -; d_call: TRBD1; v_call: TRBV7-9
cdr3_aa: CASSPGGDIQYF; cdr3_nt: TGTGCCAGCAGTCCGGGGGGAGACATTCAGTACTTC; j_call: TRBJ2-4; clone_size: -; d_call: TRBD2; v_call: TRBV2
cdr3_aa: CASKRGGMSNQPQHF; cdr3_nt: TGTGCCAGTAAAAGAGGAGGGATGAGCAATCAGCCCCAGCATTTT; j_call: TRBJ1-5; clone_size: -; d_call: -; v_call: TRBV19
cdr3_aa: CASSLTLSGTQYF; cdr3_nt: TGTGCCAGCAGCTTAACGCTTAGTGGGACCCAGTACTTC; j_call: TRBJ2-5; clone_size: -; d_call: -; v_call: TRBV7-2
cdr3_aa: CASSPMNTEAFF; cdr3_nt: TGTGCCAGCAGTCCTATGAACACTGAAGCTTTCTTT; j_call: TRBJ1-1; clone_size: -; d_call: -; v_call: TRBV12-3/TRBV12-4
cdr3_aa: CASSGGTNQETQYF; cdr3_nt: TGTGCCAGCAGCGGTGGGACTAACCAAGAGACCCAGTACTTC; j_call: TRBJ2-5; clone_size: -; d_call: TRBD2; v_call: TRBV9
cdr3_aa: CAISEGTGGAGYNEQFF; cdr3_nt: TGTGCCATCAGTGAAGGAACAGGGGGCGCCGGCTACAATGAGCAGTTCTTC; j_call: TRBJ2-1; clone_size: -; d_call: TRBD1; v_call: TRBV10-3
cdr3_aa: CASSPRTGGYGYTF; cdr3_nt: TGTGCCAGTAGCCCTCGGACAGGGGGCTATGGCTACACCTTC; j_call: TRBJ1-2; clone_size: -; d_call: TRBD1; v_call: TRBV19
cdr3_aa: CASSSHPTYEQYF; cdr3_nt: TGTGCCAGCAGTTCTCACCCTACCTACGAGCAGTACTTC; j_call: TRBJ2-7; clone_size: -; d_call: -; v_call: TRBV28